The 19 T cell receptor beta chains below come from one sample, sequenced in a study of T cell repertoires in cytomegalovirus infection. In TCRdb, the reads were re-called with MiXCR into one record per CDR3 protein. The sample has 700,000 to 950,000 distinct CDR3 sequences, roughly 33% seen once. No cognate antigen is known for these TCRs. The starting material was cultured CD8+ T cells from PBMCs, obtained from culture after CMV antigen stimulation. Every receptor here comes from a human donor in good health (CMV status not recorded). Some clones in this sample may be carry-over from other donors' samples.

This clonotype has more than one count but fewer than ten. The genes are TRBV7-9 and TRBJ1-2; D may be TRBD1 (6 bases). Trimming took off 1 base at V and 9 bases at J, with 18 bases between the two ends. This CDR3 region has 15 residues. CDR1 SEHNR and CDR2 FQNEAQ come from the germline V gene (reference sequence). CDR3 region: CASSLVEQGQRSYTF. The DNA of the CDR3 is TGTGCCAGCAGCTTAGTGGAACAGGGCCAGAGGAGCTACACCTTC.

This clonotype was seen only a few times. The chain carries TRBV7-8 and TRBJ1-1; no definite D call. The ends were cut back, 8 bases at V and 4 bases at J, with 8 bases in the middle. The germline V gene encodes CDR1 SGHVS and CDR2 FQNEAQ. This CDR3 comprises 11 residues. CDR3: CASVDGTEAFF. CDR3 nucleotides: TGTGCCAGCGTAGATGGCACTGAAGCTTTCTTT.

The chain joins TRBV7-3 to TRBJ1-1, with D possibly TRBD1 on 6 matching bases. The CDR3 length is 13 residues. V was shortened by 3 bases and J by 5 bases, with 10 bases between the two germline ends. Germline V gene data show CDR1 as SGHTA and CDR2 as FQGTGA. This chain's CDR3 is CASSFTGQTEAFF. Written as DNA, the CDR3 is TGTGCCAGCAGCTTCACAGGGCAAACTGAAGCTTTCTTT.

This chain uses TRBV6-2 or TRBV6-3 with TRBJ1-5; D call uncertain. The length of the CDR3 is 16 residues. The V gene's germline CDR1 is MNHEY and CDR2 SVGEGT. Trimming cost V 3 bases and J 4 bases, with 16 bases left between them. Here the CDR3 DNA reads TGTGCCAGCAGTTATTTTCGCACGGGAATTAATCAGCCCCAGCATTTT. This encodes CASSYFRTGINQPQHF.

A few counts support this clonotype. The chain combines TRBV6-5 with TRBJ2-2; 7 bases are shared with TRBD1. Losses at the gene ends were 7 bases for V and 1 base for J; bases not matched to a gene: 12. CDR1 is MNHEY and CDR2 is SVGAGI in the germline V gene. This CDR3 has 17 residues. The CDR3 loop is CASTGLYGTVNTGELFF. CDR3 DNA sequence: TGTGCCAGCACCGGGCTGTATGGGACAGTGAACACCGGGGAGCTGTTTTTT.

The chain carries TRBV7-9 and TRBJ2-1; 8 bases match TRBD2. Germline V gives CDR1 SEHNR, CDR2 FQNEAQ (reference sequence). The ends lost 5 bases at V and 0 bases at J; junction bases unmatched: 6. The CDR3 runs to 16 residues. The CDR3 here is CASSGAGGGSYNEQFF. The DNA for the CDR3 is TGTGCCAGCAGCGGCGCCGGGGGGGGCTCCTACAATGAGCAGTTCTTC.

This clonotype turned up a few times. The chain carries TRBV7-3 and TRBJ2-1, with a possible D match to TRBD1 (6 bases). The CDR3 spans 15 residues. Trimming removed 2 bases from V and 3 bases from J, with 11 bases in between. Per the germline V gene, CDR1 is SGHTA and CDR2 is FQGTGA. CDR3 bases: TGTGCCAGCAGCTTAGGGACATCTTACTACAATGAGCAGTTCTTC. It translates to CASSLGTSYYNEQFF.

This clonotype was detected only a few times. The V call is TRBV15, the J call TRBJ2-3, with unresolved D. This CDR3 has 17 amino acids. V was pared by 0 bases and J by 6 bases, with 19 bases between. Looked up from germline, CDR1 is LNHNV and CDR2 is YYDKDF (reference sequence). The CDR3 sequence: CATSRDYEPPSTDTQYF. As DNA, the CDR3 is TGTGCCACCAGCAGAGATTACGAGCCCCCTAGTACGGATACGCAGTATTTT.

In this sample, this clonotype turned up a few times. J is TRBJ1-1 and V is TRBV13; no firm D call. The V end lost 5 bases, the J end lost 1 base, and 14 bases lay between the germline ends. The germline V gene has CDR1 PRHDT and CDR2 FYEKMQ (reference sequence). This CDR3 spans 15 amino acids. The CDR3 coding sequence is TGTGCCAGCAGCCCCCTTTGGGTAGGGAACACTGAAGCTTTCTTT. Its protein product is CASSPLWVGNTEAFF.

The chain couples TRBV6-6 to TRBJ2-5, with 9 bases lining up with TRBD1. The ends lost 2 bases at V and 5 bases at J; junction bases unmatched: 3. Germline lookup yields CDR1 MNHNY and CDR2 SVGAGI (reference sequence). The CDR3 has 14 residues. CDR3 in DNA: TGTGCCAGCAGTTACGACAGGGGGGGGGAGACCCAGTACTTC. Its translation: CASSYDRGGETQYF.

The rearrangement joins TRBV7-6 to TRBJ2-1; D possibly corresponds to TRBD2 (6 bases). V was clipped by 2 bases and J by 2 bases, with 13 bases between them. The germline V gene has CDR1 SGHVS and CDR2 FNYEAQ. CDR3 length: 16 residues. In DNA form, the CDR3 reads TGTGCCAGCAGCTTACTCTATGGCGGGACCTACAATGAGCAGTTCTTC. This gives the protein CASSLLYGGTYNEQFF.

The gene calls are TRBV4-3 and TRBJ2-3, with D unclear. Germline assignment: CDR1 LGHNA and CDR2 YSLEER. V lost 0 bases, J lost 7 bases, and 14 bases lay in between. This CDR3 has 15 amino acids. The CDR3 is CASSQDNWQAYTQYF. CDR3 coding DNA: TGCGCCAGCAGCCAAGATAACTGGCAGGCTTATACGCAGTATTTT.

This clonotype was seen once. The chain combines TRBV28 with TRBJ2-6, with D uncertain. CDR1 and CDR2 from the germline V gene are MDHEN and SYDVKM. The CDR3 spans 17 residues. V was shortened by 3 bases and J by 2 bases, with 14 bases between the two germline ends. Here the CDR3 DNA reads TGTGCCAGCAGTTTCCTTAAGGGTTTCGCTGGGGCCAACGTCCTGACTTTC. Its translation: CASSFLKGFAGANVLTF. Full variable domain (rest looked up from reference TRBV28 and TRBJ2-6): DVKVTQSSRYLVKRTGEKVFLECVQDMDHENMFWYRQDPGLGLRLIYFSYDVKMKEKGDIPEGYSVSREKKERFSLILESASTNQTSMYLCASSFLKGFAGANVLTFGAGSRLTVL.

This clonotype has more than one count but fewer than ten. The chain joins TRBV7-6 to TRBJ2-3, with D unclear. The length of the CDR3 is 12 residues. Germline V gene lookup returns CDR1 SGHVS and CDR2 FNYEAQ. The germline V and J ends were trimmed by 5 bases and 9 bases, with 12 bases remaining between them. CDR3 sequence (DNA): TGTGCCAGCAGCCCGAAGAAGAACACGCAGTATTTT. It specifies CASSPKKNTQYF.

The table lists this clonotype with many counts. The V call is TRBV7-8, the J call TRBJ1-5; D unclear. The CDR3 is 13 residues long. Germline CDR1 is SGHVS and CDR2 is FQNEAQ. V shed 2 bases and J shed 4 bases, with 6 bases lying between them. In nucleotides, the CDR3 is TGTGCCAGCAGCTTACAACCGAATCAGCCCCAGCATTTT. Its translation: CASSLQPNQPQHF.

This chain links TRBV24-1 with TRBJ2-1, with D uncertain. This CDR3 region has 13 residues. Germline assignment: CDR1 KGHDR and CDR2 SFDVKD. Trimming shortened V by 4 bases and J by 6 bases, and 9 bases separated the two germline ends. The CDR3 DNA reads TGTGCCACCAGTGACCCCGGGCGCAATGAGCAGTTCTTC. Amino acids: CATSDPGRNEQFF.

The chain couples TRBV7-9 to TRBJ2-3, with D perhaps matching TRBD2 (5 bases). The germline V gene has CDR1 SEHNR and CDR2 FQNEAQ (reference sequence). The length of the CDR3 is 15 residues. V lost 7 bases, J lost 4 bases, and 18 bases lay in between. The CDR3 loop reads CASMHRSGSSDTQYF. Here the CDR3 DNA reads TGTGCCAGCATGCACCGTTCGGGGTCGTCAGATACGCAGTATTTT. The full variable domain, its missing parts supplied by reference TRBV7-9 and TRBJ2-3, is DTGVSQNPRHKITKRGQNVTFRCDPISEHNRLYWYRQTLGQGPEFLTYFQNEAQLEKSRLLSDRFSAERPKGSFSTLEIQRTEQGDSAMYLCASMHRSGSSDTQYFGPGTRLTVL.

This chain links TRBV12-3 or TRBV12-4 with TRBJ1-6, with a possible D match to TRBD1 (6 bases). Trimming left V 9 bases short and J 0 bases short, with 9 bases between. The CDR3 covers 14 residues. The CDR3 DNA reads as TGTGCCAGTCAGGGGAGCTCCTATAATTCACCCCTCCACTTT. The encoded protein is CASQGSSYNSPLHF.

In this sample, this clonotype turned up many times. The V call is TRBV7-2, the J call TRBJ1-2; D ambiguous. Trimming stripped 1 base from V and 4 bases from J, with 16 bases between. Germline loops: CDR1 SGHTA, CDR2 FQGNSA. The CDR3 covers 16 residues. CDR3 DNA sequence: TGTGCCAGCAGCTTAGATTGGGGATTAGCGGTCTATGGCTACACCTTC. Residues: CASSLDWGLAVYGYTF.